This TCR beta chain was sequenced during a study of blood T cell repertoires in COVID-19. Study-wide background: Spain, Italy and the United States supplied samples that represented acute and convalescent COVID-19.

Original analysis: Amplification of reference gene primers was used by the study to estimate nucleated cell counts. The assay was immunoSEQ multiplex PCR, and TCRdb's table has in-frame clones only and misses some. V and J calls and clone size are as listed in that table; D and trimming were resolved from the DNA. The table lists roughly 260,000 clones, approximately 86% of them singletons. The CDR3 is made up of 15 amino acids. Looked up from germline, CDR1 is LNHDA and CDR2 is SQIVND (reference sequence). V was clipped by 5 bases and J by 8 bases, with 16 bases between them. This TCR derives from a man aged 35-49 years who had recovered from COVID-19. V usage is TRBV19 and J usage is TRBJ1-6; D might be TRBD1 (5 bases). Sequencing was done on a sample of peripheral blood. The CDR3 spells CASSALDSDYSPLHF. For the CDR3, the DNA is TGTGCCAGTAGTGCTCTTGACAGCGATTATTCACCCCTCCACTTT.